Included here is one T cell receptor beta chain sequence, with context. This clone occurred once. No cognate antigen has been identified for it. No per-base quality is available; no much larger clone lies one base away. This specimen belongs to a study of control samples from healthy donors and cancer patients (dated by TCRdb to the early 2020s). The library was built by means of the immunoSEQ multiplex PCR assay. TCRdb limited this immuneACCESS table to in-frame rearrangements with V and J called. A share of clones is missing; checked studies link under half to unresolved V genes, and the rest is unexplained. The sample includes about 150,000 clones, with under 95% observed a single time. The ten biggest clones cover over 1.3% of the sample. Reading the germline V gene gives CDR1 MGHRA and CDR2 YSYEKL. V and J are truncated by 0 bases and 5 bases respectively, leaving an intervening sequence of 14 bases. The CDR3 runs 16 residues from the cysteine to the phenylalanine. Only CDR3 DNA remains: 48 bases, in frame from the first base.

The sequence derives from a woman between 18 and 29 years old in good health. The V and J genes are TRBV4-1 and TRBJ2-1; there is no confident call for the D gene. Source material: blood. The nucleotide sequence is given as TGCGCCAGCAGCCAAGAGAAAGGTGGTCGAGACAATGAGCAGTTCTTC. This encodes CASSQEKGGRDNEQFF.